The 3 T cell receptor beta chains reported below all come from one sample, sequenced in a study of identical twins. TCRdb re-analysed the 5' RACE reads in MiXCR, keeping a single row per CDR3 protein. Seen here are about 570,000 distinct CDR3 sequences, roughly 9.9% observed once, and the top ten hold approximately 3%. The data also belong to a second study, concerning yellow fever vaccine responses in identical twins.

Sequencing was carried out using PBMCs. These TCRs come from a woman between 18 and 29 years old in good health.

This clonotype was counted a few times. This chain's CDR3 is CASSGTANEKLFF. Written as DNA, the CDR3 is TGTGCCAGCAGTGGGACCGCCAATGAAAAACTGTTTTTT. The rearrangement uses TRBV2 and TRBJ1-4, with D unresolved. The V end was cut by 4 bases, the J end by 5 bases, with 8 bases between. The CDR3 has 13 residues. CDR1 is SNHLY, CDR2 FYNNEI, per germline.

The chain couples TRBV4-1 to TRBJ2-3; 8 bases are shared with TRBD1. The CDR3 is 19 amino acids. V lost 1 base, J lost 0 bases, and 12 bases stayed unmatched. The germline gives CDR1 MGHRA, CDR2 YSYEKL. CDR3 in amino acids: CASSQAPGQADGSTDTQYF. The CDR3 nucleotides are TGCGCCAGCAGCCAAGCTCCGGGACAGGCCGATGGTAGCACAGATACGCAGTATTTT.

This clonotype has just a few counts. This rearrangement joins TRBV11-2 to TRBJ2-3, with TRBD2 identical over 11 bases. The junction had 6 bases not matched to a gene; V was cut back by 4 bases and J by 0 bases. Germline assignment: CDR1 SGHAT and CDR2 FQNNGV. The CDR3 consists of 17 residues. CDR3 loop: CASSYGTSGYSTDTQYF. The CDR3 nucleotides are TGTGCCAGCAGCTACGGGACTAGCGGTTATAGCACAGATACGCAGTATTTT.